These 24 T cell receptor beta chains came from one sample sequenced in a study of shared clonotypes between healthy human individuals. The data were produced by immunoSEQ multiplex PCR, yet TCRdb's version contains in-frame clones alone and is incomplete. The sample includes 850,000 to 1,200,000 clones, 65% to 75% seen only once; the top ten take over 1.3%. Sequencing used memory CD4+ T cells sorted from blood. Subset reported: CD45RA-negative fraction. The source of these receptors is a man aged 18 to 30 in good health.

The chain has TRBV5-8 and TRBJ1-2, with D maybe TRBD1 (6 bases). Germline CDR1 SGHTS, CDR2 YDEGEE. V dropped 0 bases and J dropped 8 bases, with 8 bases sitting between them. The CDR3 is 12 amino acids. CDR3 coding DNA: TGTGCCAGCAGCTTGGTAGGGGGAGGCTACACCTTC. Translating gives CASSLVGGGYTF.

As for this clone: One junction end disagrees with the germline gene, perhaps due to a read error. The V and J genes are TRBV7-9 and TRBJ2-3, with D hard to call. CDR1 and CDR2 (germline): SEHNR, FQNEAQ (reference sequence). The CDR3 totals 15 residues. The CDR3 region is CASSTNPLSKDTQYF. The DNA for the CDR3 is TGTGCCAGCAGCACGAACCCACTTAGCAAAGATACGCAGTATTTT.

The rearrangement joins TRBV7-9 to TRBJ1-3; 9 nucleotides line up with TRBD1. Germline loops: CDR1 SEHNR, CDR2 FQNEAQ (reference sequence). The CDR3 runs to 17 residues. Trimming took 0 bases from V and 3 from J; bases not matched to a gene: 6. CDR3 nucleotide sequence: TGTGCCAGCAGCTTAGCCACCGGGACAGGGTTTGGAAACACCATATATTTT. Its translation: CASSLATGTGFGNTIYF.

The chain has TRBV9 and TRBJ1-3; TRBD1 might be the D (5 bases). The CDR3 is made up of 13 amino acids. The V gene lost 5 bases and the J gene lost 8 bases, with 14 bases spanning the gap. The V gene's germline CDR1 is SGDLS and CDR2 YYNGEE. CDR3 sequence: CASRGVTKHTIYF. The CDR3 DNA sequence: TGTGCCAGCAGAGGGGTGACCAAGCACACCATATATTTT.

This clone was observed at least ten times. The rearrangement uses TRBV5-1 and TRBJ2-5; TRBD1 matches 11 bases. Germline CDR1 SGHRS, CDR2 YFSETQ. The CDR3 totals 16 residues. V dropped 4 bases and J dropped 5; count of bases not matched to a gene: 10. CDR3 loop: CASSRGWTGGEETQYF. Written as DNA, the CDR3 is TGCGCCAGCAGCCGGGGCTGGACAGGGGGCGAGGAGACCCAGTACTTC. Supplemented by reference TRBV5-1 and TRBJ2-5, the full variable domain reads KAGVTQTPRYLIKTRGQQVTLSCSPISGHRSVSWYQQTPGQGLQFLFEYFSETQRNKGNFPGRFSGRQFSNSRSEMNVSTLELGDSALYLCASSRGWTGGEETQYFGPGTRLLVL.

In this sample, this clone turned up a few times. This chain's CDR3 is CASSIRGGDTEAFF. CDR3 nucleotides: TGTGCCAGCAGTATCAGGGGCGGAGACACTGAAGCTTTCTTT. The J gene is TRBJ1-1, the V gene TRBV2; D possibly corresponds to TRBD1 (6 bases). The CDR3 sequence is 14 residues long. V was clipped by 5 bases and J by 3 bases, with 13 bases between them. From germline, CDR1 is SNHLY and CDR2 FYNNEI.

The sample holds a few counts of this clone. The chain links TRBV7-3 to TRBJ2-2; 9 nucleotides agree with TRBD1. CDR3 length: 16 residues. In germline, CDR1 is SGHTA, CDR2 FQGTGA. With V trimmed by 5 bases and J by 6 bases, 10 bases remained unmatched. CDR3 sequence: CASSAGQGPKSGELFF. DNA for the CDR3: TGTGCCAGCAGCGCCGGACAGGGGCCCAAATCCGGGGAGCTGTTTTTT.

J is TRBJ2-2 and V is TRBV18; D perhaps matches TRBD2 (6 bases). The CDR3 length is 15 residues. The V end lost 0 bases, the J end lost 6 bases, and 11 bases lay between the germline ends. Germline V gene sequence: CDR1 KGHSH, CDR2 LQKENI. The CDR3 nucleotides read TGTGCCAGCTCACCACCCCAATCGGGGGCCGGGGAGCTGTTTTTT. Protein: CASSPPQSGAGELFF.

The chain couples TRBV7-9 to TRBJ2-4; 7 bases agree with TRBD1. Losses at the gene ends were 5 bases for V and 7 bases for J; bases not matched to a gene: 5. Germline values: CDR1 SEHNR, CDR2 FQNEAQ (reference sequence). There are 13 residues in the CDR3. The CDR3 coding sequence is TGTGCCAGCAGCCCGGGACAGCGGAACATTCAGTACTTC. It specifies CASSPGQRNIQYF.

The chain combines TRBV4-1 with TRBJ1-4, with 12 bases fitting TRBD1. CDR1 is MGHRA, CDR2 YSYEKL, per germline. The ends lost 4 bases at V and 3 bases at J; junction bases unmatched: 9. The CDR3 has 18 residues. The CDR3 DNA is TGCGCCAGCAGCCCCGGGACAGGGGGCAATCCGGCTAATGAAAAACTGTTTTTT. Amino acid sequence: CASSPGTGGNPANEKLFF.

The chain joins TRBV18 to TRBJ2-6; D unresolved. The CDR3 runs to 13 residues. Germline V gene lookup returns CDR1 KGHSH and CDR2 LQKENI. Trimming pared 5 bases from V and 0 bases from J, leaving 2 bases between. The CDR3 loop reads CASSGSGANVLTF. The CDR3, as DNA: TGTGCCAGCTCAGGCTCTGGGGCCAACGTCCTGACTTTC.

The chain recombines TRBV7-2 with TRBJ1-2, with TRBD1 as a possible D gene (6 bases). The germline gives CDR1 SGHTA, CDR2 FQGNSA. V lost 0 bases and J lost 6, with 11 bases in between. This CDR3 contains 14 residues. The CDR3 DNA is TGTGCCAGCAGCTTAGCGGCCAGGGGAGATGGCTACACCTTC. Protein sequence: CASSLAARGDGYTF.

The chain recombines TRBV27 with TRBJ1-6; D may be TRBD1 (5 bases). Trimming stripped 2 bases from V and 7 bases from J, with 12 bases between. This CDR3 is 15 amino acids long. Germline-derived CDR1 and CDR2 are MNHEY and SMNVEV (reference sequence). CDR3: CASSLARDGNSPLHF. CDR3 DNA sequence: TGTGCCAGCAGTTTAGCTAGGGACGGAAATTCACCCCTCCACTTT.

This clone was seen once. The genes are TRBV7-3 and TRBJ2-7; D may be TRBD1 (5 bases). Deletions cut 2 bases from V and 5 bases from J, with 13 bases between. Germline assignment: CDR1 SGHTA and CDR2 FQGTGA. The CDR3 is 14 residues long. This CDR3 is CASSLGDSRNEQYF. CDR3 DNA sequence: TGTGCCAGCAGCTTAGGAGACAGTAGGAACGAGCAGTACTTC.

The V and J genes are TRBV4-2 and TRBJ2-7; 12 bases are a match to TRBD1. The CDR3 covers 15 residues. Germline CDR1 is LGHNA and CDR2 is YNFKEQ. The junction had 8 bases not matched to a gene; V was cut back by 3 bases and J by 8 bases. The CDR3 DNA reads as TGTGCCAGCAGCCAGGTAGGGACAGGGGGCAGAAAGCAGTACTTC. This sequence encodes CASSQVGTGGRKQYF.

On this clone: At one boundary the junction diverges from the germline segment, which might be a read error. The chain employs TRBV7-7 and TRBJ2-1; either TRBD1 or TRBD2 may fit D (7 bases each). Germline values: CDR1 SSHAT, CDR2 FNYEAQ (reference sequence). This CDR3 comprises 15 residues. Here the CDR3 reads CASSLALAQGDEQFF. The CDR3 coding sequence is TGTGCTAGCAGCTTAGCACTAGCGCAGGGGGATGAGCAGTTCTTC.

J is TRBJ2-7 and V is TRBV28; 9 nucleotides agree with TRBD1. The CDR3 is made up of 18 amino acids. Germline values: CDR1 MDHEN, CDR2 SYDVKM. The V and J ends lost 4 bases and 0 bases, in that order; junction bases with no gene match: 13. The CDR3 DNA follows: TGTGCCAGCAGTTCCCTTCGACATGGGACAGGGACCTCCTACGAGCAGTACTTC. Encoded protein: CASSSLRHGTGTSYEQYF.

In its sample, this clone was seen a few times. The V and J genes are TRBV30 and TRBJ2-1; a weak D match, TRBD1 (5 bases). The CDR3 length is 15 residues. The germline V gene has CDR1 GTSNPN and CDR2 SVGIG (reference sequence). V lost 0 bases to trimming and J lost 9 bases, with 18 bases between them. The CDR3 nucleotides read TGTGCCTGGAGTGTCCCTGGGTCGTTTCAGGGTGAGCAGTTCTTC. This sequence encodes CAWSVPGSFQGEQFF.

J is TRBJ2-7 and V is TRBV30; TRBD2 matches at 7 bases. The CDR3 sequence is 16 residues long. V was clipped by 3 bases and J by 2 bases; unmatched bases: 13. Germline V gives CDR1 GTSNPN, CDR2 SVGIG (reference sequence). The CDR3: CAWRATPRGDAYEQYF. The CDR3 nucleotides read TGTGCCTGGAGGGCCACCCCACGGGGGGATGCCTACGAGCAGTACTTC.

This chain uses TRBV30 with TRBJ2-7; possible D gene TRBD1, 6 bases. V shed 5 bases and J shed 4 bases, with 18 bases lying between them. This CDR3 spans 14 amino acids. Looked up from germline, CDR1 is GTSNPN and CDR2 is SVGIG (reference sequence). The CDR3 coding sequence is TGTGCCTGGGGAAGGGCCAGCGGACAGTACGAGCAGTACTTC. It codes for CAWGRASGQYEQYF.

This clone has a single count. CDR3 sequence reads: CAWGIPRGLGVNTIYF. The DNA for the CDR3 is TGTGCCTGGGGGATACCCAGGGGGCTTGGGGTAAACACCATATATTTT. This chain links TRBV30 with TRBJ1-3; 8 nucleotides line up with TRBD1. V gave up 5 bases and J gave up 6 bases; unmatched junction bases: 15. Germline V gene lookup returns CDR1 GTSNPN and CDR2 SVGIG (reference sequence). The CDR3 has 16 residues. The full variable domain, its missing parts supplied by reference TRBV30 and TRBJ1-3, is SQTIHQWPATLVQPVGSPLSLECTVEGTSNPNLYWYRQAAGRGLQLLFYSVGIGQISSEVPQNLSASRPQDRQFILSSKKLLLSDSGFYLCAWGIPRGLGVNTIYFGEGSWLTVV.

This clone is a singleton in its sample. CDR3 nucleotide sequence: TGTGCCAGCAGCCTAAGCGGACAGGGTACGGACTATGGCTACACCTTC. As protein: CASSLSGQGTDYGYTF. The rearrangement uses TRBV14 and TRBJ1-2; 8 nucleotides align to TRBD1. The germline V gene has CDR1 SGHDN and CDR2 FVKESK. J gave up 3 bases and V 4 bases, and 10 bases lay outside the gene matches. The CDR3 sequence is 16 residues long.

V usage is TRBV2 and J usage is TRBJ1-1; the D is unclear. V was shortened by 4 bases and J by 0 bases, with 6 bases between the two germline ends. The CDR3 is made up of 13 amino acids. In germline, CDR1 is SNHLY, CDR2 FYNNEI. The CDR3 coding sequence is TGTGCCAGCAGTGGTACGATGAACACTGAAGCTTTCTTT. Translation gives CASSGTMNTEAFF.

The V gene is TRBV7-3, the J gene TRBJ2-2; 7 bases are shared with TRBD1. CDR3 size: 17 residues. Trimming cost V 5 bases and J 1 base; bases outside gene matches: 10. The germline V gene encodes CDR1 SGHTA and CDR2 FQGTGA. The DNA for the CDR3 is TGTGCCAGCAGCGTACTCAGGGGGAGCTTGAACACCGGGGAGCTGTTTTTT. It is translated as CASSVLRGSLNTGELFF.